This is a list of T cell receptor beta chains from one sample in a study of CD8 T cells in ankylosing spondylitis. MiXCR was run by TCRdb on the 5' RACE reads, yielding one entry per CDR3 protein. The repertoire holds 700,000 or so distinct CDR3 sequences, with under 20% as singletons. Input material: blood, either unsorted or a sorted T cell fraction (not recorded which). The receptors derive from a male donor with ankylosing spondylitis. The CDR3 runs from the conserved cysteine through the conserved F or W. Fields, in order: J gene, clone size, D gene, V gene, CDR3 protein, CDR3 DNA. A D gene is named only where the DNA matches it firmly. Some rows mark clone size as missing; the rest say once, few, many or name a class of expanded clone.

>TRBJ2-1|few|NA|TRBV10-2
CASRRTVNEQFF
TGCGCCAGCAGACGGACCGTTAATGAGCAGTTCTTC
>TRBJ2-1|NA|NA|TRBV10-3
CAITAGQGHDEQFF
TGTGCCATCACGGCAGGGCAGGGACACGATGAGCAGTTCTTC
>TRBJ2-3|many|NA|TRBV3-1
CASSQVAGGTDTQYF
TGTGCCAGCAGCCAAGTGGCAGGGGGGACAGATACGCAGTATTTT
>TRBJ2-2|many|TRBD2|TRBV12-3/TRBV12-4
CASSPRDYLGELFF
TGTGCCAGCAGTCCACGGGACTACCTCGGGGAGCTGTTTTTT
>TRBJ1-1|NA|NA|TRBV4-1
CASSQDRPAEAFF
TGCGCCAGCAGCCAAGATCGTCCCGCTGAAGCTTTCTTT
>TRBJ2-1|NA|NA|TRBV6-4
CASSEEGATANEQFF
TGTGCCAGCAGTGAAGAAGGGGCTACCGCCAATGAGCAGTTCTTC
>TRBJ1-2|NA|NA|TRBV5-1
CASSRAPTGAPAIYGYTF
TGCGCCAGCAGCCGGGCCCCGACAGGCGCCCCGGCTATCTATGGCTACACCTTC
>TRBJ1-1|few|TRBD1|TRBV7-2
CASSTRDSIEAFF
TGTGCCAGCAGCACCCGGGACAGCATTGAAGCTTTCTTT
>TRBJ2-1|few|TRBD2|TRBV27
CASSLIAGAYNEQFF
TGTGCCAGCAGTTTAATCGCGGGAGCCTACAATGAGCAGTTCTTC
>TRBJ2-5|NA|TRBD1|TRBV7-2
CASSRTGQGSGTQYF
TGTGCCAGCAGCCGGACGGGACAGGGGTCCGGGACCCAGTACTTC
>TRBJ2-1|few|NA|TRBV4-3
CASSQDLTISYNEQFF
TGCGCCAGCAGCCAAGATCTTACTATCTCCTACAATGAGCAGTTCTTC
>TRBJ2-1|few|TRBD2|TRBV28
CASSLFVGGVRNNEQFF
TGTGCCAGCAGTTTATTTGTGGGAGGGGTTCGAAACAATGAGCAGTTCTTC
>TRBJ1-1|NA|NA|TRBV29-1
CSVEGQMNTEAFF
TGCAGCGTTGAAGGACAGATGAACACTGAAGCTTTCTTT
>TRBJ1-1|NA|TRBD1|TRBV30
CAGDRRGGVEAFF
TGTGCCGGGGACAGGCGGGGAGGAGTTGAAGCTTTCTTT
>TRBJ2-1|few|NA|TRBV3-1
CASSPQPFEQAYNEQFF
TGTGCCAGCAGCCCACAACCCTTTGAGCAGGCCTACAATGAGCAGTTCTTC
>TRBJ2-5|once|TRBD2|TRBV7-2
CASSPGTSGVAQYF
TGTGCCAGCAGCCCTGGGACTAGCGGGGTGGCCCAGTACTTC
>TRBJ2-7|NA|TRBD1|TRBV5-1
CASSPRQGQVYEQYF
TGCGCCAGCAGTCCACGACAGGGCCAGGTCTACGAGCAGTACTTC
>TRBJ1-1|few|NA|TRBV20-1
CSARDYTGRGSEAFF
TGCAGTGCTAGAGATTATACTGGGAGGGGCTCTGAAGCTTTCTTT
>TRBJ2-5|few|NA|TRBV20-1
CSARGARPGQETQYF
TGCAGTGCTAGAGGGGCTAGGCCGGGGCAAGAGACCCAGTACTTC
>TRBJ1-6|NA|NA|TRBV2
CASSPPGGSYNSPLHF
TGTGCCAGCAGCCCCCCCGGGGGCTCCTATAATTCACCCCTCCACTTT
>TRBJ2-1|few|NA|TRBV29-1
CSVDAGGAGYNEQFF
TGCAGCGTTGATGCGGGTGGAGCAGGCTACAATGAGCAGTTCTTC
>TRBJ2-3|many|NA|TRBV10-3
CAISDQGSTDTQYF
TGTGCCATCAGTGACCAGGGGAGCACAGATACGCAGTATTTT